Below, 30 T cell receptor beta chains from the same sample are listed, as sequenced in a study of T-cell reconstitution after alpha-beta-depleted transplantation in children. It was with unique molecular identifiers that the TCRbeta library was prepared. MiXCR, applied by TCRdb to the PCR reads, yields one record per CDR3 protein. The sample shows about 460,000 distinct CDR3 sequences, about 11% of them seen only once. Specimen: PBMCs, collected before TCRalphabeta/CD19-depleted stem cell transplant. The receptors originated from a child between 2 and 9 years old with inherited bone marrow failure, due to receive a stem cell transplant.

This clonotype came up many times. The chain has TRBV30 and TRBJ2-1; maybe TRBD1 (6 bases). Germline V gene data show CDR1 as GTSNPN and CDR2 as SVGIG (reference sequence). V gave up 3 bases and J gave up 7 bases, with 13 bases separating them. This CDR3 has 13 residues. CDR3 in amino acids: CAWRYRAGNEQFF. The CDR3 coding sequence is TGTGCCTGGAGGTACAGGGCTGGGAATGAGCAGTTCTTC.

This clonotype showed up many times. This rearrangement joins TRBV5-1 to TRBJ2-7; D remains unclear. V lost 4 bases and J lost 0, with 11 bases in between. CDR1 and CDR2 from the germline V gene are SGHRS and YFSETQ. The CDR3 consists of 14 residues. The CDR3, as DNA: TGCGCCAGCAGCCCCCGGGCCGCCTCCTACGAGCAGTACTTC. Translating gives CASSPRAASYEQYF.

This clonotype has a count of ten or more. In DNA form, the CDR3 reads TGTGCCAGCAGTCATTTCAATGAGCAGTTCTTC. This gives the protein CASSHFNEQFF. The genes are TRBV27 and TRBJ2-1; the D is unclear. V dropped 5 bases and J dropped 6 bases, with 5 bases sitting between them. CDR3 length: 11 residues. Germline V gives CDR1 MNHEY, CDR2 SMNVEV (reference sequence).

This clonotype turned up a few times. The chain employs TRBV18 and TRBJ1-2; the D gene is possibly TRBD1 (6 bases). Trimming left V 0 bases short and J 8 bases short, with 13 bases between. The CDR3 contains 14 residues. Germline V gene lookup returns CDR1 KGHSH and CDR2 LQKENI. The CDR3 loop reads CASSPPGGGGGYTF. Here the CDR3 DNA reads TGTGCCAGCTCACCACCTGGAGGGGGTGGAGGCTACACCTTC.

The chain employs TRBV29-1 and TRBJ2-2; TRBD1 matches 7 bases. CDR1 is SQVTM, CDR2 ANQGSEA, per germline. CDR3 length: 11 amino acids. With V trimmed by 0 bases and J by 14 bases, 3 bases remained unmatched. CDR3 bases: TGCAGCGTTGAAGAGGACAGGCAACTGTTTTTT. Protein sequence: CSVEEDRQLFF.

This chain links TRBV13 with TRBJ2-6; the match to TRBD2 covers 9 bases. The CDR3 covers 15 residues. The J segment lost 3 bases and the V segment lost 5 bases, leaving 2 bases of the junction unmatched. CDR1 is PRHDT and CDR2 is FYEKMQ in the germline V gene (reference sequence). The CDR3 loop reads CASSPSGIGANVLTF. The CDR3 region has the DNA TGTGCCAGCAGCCCTAGCGGGATTGGGGCCAACGTCCTGACTTTC.

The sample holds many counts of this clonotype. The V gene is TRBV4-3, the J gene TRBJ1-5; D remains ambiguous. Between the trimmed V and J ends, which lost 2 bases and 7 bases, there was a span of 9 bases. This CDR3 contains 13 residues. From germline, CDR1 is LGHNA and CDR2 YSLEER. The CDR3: CASSQTMRQPQHF. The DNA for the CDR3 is TGCGCCAGCAGCCAAACCATGAGGCAGCCCCAGCATTTT.

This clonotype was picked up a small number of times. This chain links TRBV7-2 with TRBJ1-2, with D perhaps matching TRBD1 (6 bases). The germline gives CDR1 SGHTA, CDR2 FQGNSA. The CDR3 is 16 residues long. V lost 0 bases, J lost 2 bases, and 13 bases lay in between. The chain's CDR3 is CASSLAASGGNYGYTF. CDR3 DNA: TGTGCCAGCAGCTTAGCGGCATCGGGGGGCAACTATGGCTACACCTTC. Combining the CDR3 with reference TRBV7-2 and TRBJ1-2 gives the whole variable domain GAGVSQSPSNKVTEKGKDVELRCDPISGHTALYWYRQSLGQGLEFLIYFQGNSAPDKSGLPSDRFSAERTGGSVSTLTIQRTQQEDSAVYLCASSLAASGGNYGYTFGSGTRLTVV.

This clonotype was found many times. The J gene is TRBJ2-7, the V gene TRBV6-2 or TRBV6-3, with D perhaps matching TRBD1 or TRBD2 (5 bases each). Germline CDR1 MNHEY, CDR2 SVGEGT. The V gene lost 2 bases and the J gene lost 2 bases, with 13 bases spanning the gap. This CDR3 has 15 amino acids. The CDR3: CASSYRGRLTYEQYF. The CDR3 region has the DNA TGTGCCAGCAGTTACCGGGGACGATTAACCTACGAGCAGTACTTC.

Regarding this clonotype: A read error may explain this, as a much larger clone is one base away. This CDR3 is CASSVARLPLGKNIQYF. In DNA form, the CDR3 reads TGTGCCAGCAGCGTAGCTAGGCTGCCGCTAGGCAAAAACATTCAGTACTTC. The chain recombines TRBV9 with TRBJ2-4; D gene uncertain. V lost 0 bases to trimming and J lost 3 bases, with 16 bases between them. The V gene's germline CDR1 is SGDLS and CDR2 YYNGEE. The CDR3 has 17 amino acids.

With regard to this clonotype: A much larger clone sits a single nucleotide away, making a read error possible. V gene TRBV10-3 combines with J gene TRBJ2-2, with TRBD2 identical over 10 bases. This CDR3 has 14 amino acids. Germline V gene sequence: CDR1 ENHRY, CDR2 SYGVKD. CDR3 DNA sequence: TGTGCCATCAAAACTAGCGGGATGGCCGGGGAGCCGTTTTTT. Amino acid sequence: CAIKTSGMAGEPFF.

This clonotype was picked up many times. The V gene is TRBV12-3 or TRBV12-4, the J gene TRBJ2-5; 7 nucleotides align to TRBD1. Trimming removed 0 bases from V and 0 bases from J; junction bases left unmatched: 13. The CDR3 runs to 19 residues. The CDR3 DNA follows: TGTGCCAGCAGTTTAGCCCCTCTGACAGGGTTCTTGTACCAAGAGACCCAGTACTTC. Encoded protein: CASSLAPLTGFLYQETQYF.

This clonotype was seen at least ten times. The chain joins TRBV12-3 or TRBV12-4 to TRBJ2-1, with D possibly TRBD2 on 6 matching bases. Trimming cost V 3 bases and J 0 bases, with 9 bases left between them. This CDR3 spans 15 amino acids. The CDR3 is CASSFLGSSYNEQFF. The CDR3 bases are TGTGCCAGCAGTTTCCTCGGGAGCTCCTACAATGAGCAGTTCTTC.

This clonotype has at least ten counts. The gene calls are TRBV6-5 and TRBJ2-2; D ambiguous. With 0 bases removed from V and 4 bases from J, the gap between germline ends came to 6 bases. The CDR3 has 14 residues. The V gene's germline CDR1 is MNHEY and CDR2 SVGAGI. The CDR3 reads CASSYSQSTGELFF. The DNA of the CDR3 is TGTGCCAGCAGTTACTCGCAGAGCACCGGGGAGCTGTTTTTT.

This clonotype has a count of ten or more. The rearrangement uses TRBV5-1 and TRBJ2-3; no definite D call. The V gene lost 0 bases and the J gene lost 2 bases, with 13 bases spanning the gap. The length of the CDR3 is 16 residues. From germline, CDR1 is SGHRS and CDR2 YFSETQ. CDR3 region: CASSLAASGNTDTQYF. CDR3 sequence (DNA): TGCGCCAGCAGCTTGGCTGCGTCGGGTAACACAGATACGCAGTATTTT.

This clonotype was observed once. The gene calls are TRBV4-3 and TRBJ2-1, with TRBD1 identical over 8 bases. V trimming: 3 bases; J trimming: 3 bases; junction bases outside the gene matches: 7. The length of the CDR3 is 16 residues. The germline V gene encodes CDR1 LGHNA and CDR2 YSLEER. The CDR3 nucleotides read TGCGCCAGCAGCCACATATCCGACAGGGGCTACAATGAGCAGTTCTTC. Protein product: CASSHISDRGYNEQFF.

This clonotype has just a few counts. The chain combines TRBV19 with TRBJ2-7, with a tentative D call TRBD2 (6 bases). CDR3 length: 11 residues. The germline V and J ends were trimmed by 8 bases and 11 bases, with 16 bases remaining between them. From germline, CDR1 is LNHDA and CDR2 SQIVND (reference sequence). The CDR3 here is CASGGFEKKYF. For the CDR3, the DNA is TGTGCCAGTGGGGGGTTTGAGAAGAAGTACTTC. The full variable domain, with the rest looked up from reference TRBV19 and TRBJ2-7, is DGGITQSPKYLFRKEGQNVTLSCEQNLNHDAMYWYRQDPGQGLRLIYYSQIVNDFQKGDIAEGYSVSREKKESFPLTVTSAQKNPTAFYLCASGGFEKKYFGPGTRLTVT.

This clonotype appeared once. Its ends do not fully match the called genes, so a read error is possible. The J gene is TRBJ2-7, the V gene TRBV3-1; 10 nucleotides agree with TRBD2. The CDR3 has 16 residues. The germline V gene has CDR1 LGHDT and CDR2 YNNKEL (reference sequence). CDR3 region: CACSHQGSGRAYEQYF. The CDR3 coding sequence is TGTGCCTGCAGCCATCAAGGAAGCGGGAGGGCCTACGAGCAGTACTTC.

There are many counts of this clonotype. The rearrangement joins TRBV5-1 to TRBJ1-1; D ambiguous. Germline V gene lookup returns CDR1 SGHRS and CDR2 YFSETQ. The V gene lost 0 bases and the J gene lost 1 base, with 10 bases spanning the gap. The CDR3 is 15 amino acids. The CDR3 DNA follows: TGCGCCAGCAGCTTGGCATGGGCGGGGAACACTGAAGCTTTCTTT. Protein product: CASSLAWAGNTEAFF.

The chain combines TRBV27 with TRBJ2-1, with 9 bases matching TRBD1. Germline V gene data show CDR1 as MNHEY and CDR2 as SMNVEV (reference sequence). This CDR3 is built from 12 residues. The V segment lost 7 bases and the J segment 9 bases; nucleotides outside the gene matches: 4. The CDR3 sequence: CASIDRGGEQFF. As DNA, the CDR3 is TGTGCCAGCATCGACAGGGGGGGTGAGCAGTTCTTC.

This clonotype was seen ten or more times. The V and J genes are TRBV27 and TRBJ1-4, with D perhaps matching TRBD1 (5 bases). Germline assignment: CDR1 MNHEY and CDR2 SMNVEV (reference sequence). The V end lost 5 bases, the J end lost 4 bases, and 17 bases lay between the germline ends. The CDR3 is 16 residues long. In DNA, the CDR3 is TGTGCCAGCAGTCCCTCACTGGGACTGATTAATGAAAAACTGTTTTTT. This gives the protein CASSPSLGLINEKLFF.

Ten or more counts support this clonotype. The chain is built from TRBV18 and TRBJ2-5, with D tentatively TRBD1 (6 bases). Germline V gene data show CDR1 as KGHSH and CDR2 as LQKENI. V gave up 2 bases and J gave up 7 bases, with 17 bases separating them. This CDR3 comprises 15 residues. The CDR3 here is CASSPGETGVATQYF. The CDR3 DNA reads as TGTGCCAGCTCACCAGGAGAGACAGGAGTTGCGACCCAGTACTTC.

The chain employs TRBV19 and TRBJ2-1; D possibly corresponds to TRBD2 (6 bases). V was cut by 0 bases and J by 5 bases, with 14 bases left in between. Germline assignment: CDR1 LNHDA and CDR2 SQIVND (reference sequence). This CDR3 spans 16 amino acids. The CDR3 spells CASSIDLGTPHNEQFF. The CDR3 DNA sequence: TGTGCCAGTAGTATAGACTTGGGGACTCCACACAATGAGCAGTTCTTC.

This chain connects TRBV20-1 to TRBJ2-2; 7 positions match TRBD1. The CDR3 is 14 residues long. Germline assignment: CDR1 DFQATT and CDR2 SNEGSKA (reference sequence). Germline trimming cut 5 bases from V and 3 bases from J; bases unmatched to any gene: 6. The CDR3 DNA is TGCAGTGCTCTTGACAGGGCATACACCGGGGAGCTGTTTTTT. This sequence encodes CSALDRAYTGELFF.

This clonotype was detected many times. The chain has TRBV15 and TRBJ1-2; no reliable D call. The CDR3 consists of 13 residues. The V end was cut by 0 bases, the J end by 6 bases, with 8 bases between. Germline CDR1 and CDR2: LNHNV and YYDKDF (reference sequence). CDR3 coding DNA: TGTGCCACCAGCAGAGACAGTTCTCATGGCTACACCTTC. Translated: CATSRDSSHGYTF.

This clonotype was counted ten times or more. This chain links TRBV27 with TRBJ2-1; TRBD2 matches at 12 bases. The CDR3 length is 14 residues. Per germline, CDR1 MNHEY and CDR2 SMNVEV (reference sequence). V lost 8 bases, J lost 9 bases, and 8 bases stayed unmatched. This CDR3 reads CASATSGRFVEQFF. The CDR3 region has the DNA TGTGCCAGCGCCACTAGCGGGAGGTTTGTTGAGCAGTTCTTC.

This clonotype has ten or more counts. As DNA, the CDR3 is TGTGCCAGCTCAGCCCGTCTAGCAGATACGCAGTATTTT. Its translation is CASSARLADTQYF. The chain uses TRBV18 and TRBJ2-3; no clear D gene. Trimming stripped 5 bases from V and 4 bases from J, with 10 bases between. Per the germline V gene, CDR1 is KGHSH and CDR2 is LQKENI. This CDR3 comprises 13 residues. Drawing the rest from reference TRBV18 and TRBJ2-3, the complete variable domain is NAGVMQNPRHLVRRRGQEARLRCSPMKGHSHVYWYRQLPEEGLKFMVYLQKENIIDESGMPKERFSAEFPKEGPSILRIQQVVRGDSAAYFCASSARLADTQYFGPGTRLTVL.

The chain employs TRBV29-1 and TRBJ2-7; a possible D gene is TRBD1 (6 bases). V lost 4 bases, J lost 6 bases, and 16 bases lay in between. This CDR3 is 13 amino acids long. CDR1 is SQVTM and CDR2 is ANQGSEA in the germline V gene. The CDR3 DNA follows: TGCAGCGTTGTCACAGGGCCCAATAGCGAGCAGTACTTC. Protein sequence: CSVVTGPNSEQYF.

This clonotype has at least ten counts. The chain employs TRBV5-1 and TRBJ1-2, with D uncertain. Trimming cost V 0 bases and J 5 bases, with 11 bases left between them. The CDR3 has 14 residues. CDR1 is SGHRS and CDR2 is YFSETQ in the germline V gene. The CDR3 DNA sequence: TGCGCCAGCAGCTTGGAGGGCCGAATGTATGGCTACACCTTC. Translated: CASSLEGRMYGYTF.

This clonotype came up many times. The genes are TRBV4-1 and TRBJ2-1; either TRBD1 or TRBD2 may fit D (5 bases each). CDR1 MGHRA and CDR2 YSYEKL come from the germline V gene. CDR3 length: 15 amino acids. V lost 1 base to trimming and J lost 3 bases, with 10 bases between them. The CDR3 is CASSQGRDHYNEQFF. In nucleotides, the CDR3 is TGCGCCAGCAGCCAAGGACGGGACCACTACAATGAGCAGTTCTTC.